The 5 T cell receptor beta chains given below trace back to one sample, sequenced in a study of shared clonotypes between healthy human individuals. The naive CD8 subset, CD45RO-negative cells positively selected for CCR7, excluded terminally differentiated effector memory CD45RA+ cells. Sequencing was performed with immunoSEQ multiplex PCR; in TCRdb, only in-frame clones are kept and a portion is missing. The table lists millions of clones, approximately 94% of them singletons, with around 1.1% in the top ten. The sequenced sample consisted of naive CD8+ T cells sorted from blood. Receptor source: a man between 18 and 29 years old in good health.

This rearrangement joins TRBV21-1 to TRBJ1-1. TRBV21-1 is an annotated pseudogene. The CDR3 spans 15 residues. In DNA, the CDR3 is TGTGCCAGCAGCAAAGTGTTTCTAGGGGGGAATGAAGCTTTCTTT. It codes for CASSKVFLGGNEAFF.

This chain links TRBV13 with TRBJ1-2; no reliable D call. The CDR3 sequence is 15 residues long. In germline, CDR1 is PRHDT, CDR2 FYEKMQ (reference sequence). V gave up 1 base and J gave up 0 bases, with 9 bases separating them. For the CDR3, the DNA is TGTGCCAGCAGCTTAGCCCGGGCCGCTAACTATGGCTACACCTTC. Protein: CASSLARAANYGYTF.

The chain's CDR3 is CASSLGGTDSWYF. The CDR3 region has the DNA TGTGCCAGCAGTTTGGGCGGGACAGACAGCTGGTACTTC. The V gene is TRBV27, the J gene TRBJ2-7, with TRBD1 as a possible D gene (7 bases). Germline CDR1 and CDR2: MNHEY and SMNVEV (reference sequence). CDR3 length: 13 amino acids. The V end was cut by 3 bases, the J end by 12 bases, with 18 bases between.

The chain combines TRBV29-1 with TRBJ1-4, with TRBD1 as a possible D gene (6 bases). The germline CDR1 and CDR2 sequences are SQVTM and ANQGSEA. With 5 bases removed from V and 4 bases from J, the gap between germline ends came to 8 bases. The CDR3 runs 12 residues. In nucleotides, the CDR3 is TGCAGCGTTTACAGGGATAATGAAAAACTGTTTTTT. Translated, it gives CSVYRDNEKLFF.

The rearrangement uses TRBV4-1 and TRBJ2-1; 9 bases are a match to TRBD1. Germline V gene sequence: CDR1 MGHRA, CDR2 YSYEKL. V shed 3 bases and J 7 bases; nucleotides not matched to a gene: 7. The CDR3 contains 15 residues. The CDR3 DNA sequence: TGCGCCAGCAGCCAGGGAGCGACAGGGGGGAATGAGCAGTTCTTC. Translating it yields CASSQGATGGNEQFF.